A selection of T cell receptor beta chains follows, all from one sample in a study of graft-versus-host responses after intestinal transplantation. These receptors are not linked to any known antigen. Method: immunoSEQ multiplex PCR; TCRdb's copy keeps in-frame clones and lacks some. The sample has some 84,000 clones, roughly four fifths seen once. The source was unstimulated CD4+ T cells sorted from spleen or lymph node cells, collected before intestinal transplant. These receptors all stem from a human donor who received an intestinal transplant. Each CDR3 is given with its conserved first and last residue. D genes are given only for firm matches. For some rows the clone size is stated as once, few or many, or as a class when expanded; others skip it.

clone_size j_call d_call v_call cdr3_nt cdr3_aa
NA TRBJ2-3 TRBD2 TRBV25-1 TGTGCCAGCACCCCACCTCATGGTCCTAGCGGGGCAGATACGCAGTATTTT CASTPPHGPSGADTQYF
once TRBJ1-2 TRBD1 TRBV2 TGTGCCAGCAGTGAAGCACGCACAGGGGGCGGCTACACCTTC CASSEARTGGGYTF
NA TRBJ2-7 NA TRBV5-6 TGTGCCAGCAGCTTGGGTGGGGGGGCCAGCGAGCAGTACTTC CASSLGGGASEQYF
NA TRBJ1-1 NA TRBV7-3 TGTGCCAGCAGCATACCGGGACACTCGACTGAAGCTTTCTTT CASSIPGHSTEAFF
NA TRBJ2-2 TRBD1 TRBV18 TGTGCCAGCTCACCAATAGGACAGGGGAACACCGGGGAGCTGTTTTTT CASSPIGQGNTGELFF
NA TRBJ2-1 TRBD2 TRBV7-9 TGTGCCAGCAGCTCCGGGGGGACTAGGTCTTACAATGAGCAGTTCTTC CASSSGGTRSYNEQFF
NA TRBJ1-1 TRBD1 TRBV7-9 TGTGCCAGCAGCCGGGACAGGGGGGAGACTGAAGCTTTCTTT CASSRDRGETEAFF
NA TRBJ2-5 TRBD2 TRBV7-2 TGTGCCAGCAGCTTAGAAACTAGCGGGGAGACCCAGTACTTC CASSLETSGETQYF
NA TRBJ2-4 TRBD2 TRBV28 TGTGCCAGCAGGCCCACTAGCGGACGAGCCAAAAACATTCAGTACTTC CASRPTSGRAKNIQYF
medium-sized TRBJ2-5 TRBD1 TRBV7-8 TGTGCCAGCAGCCAACGGGACAGCGGCGAGACCCAGTACTTC CASSQRDSGETQYF
NA TRBJ1-2 TRBD1 TRBV5-4 TGTGCCAGCAGCTCTCAGGGGGACGCCTTTTCTGGCTACACCTTC CASSSQGDAFSGYTF
NA TRBJ1-4 NA TRBV5-1 TGCGCCAGCAGCTTGACAGGAATAACTAATGAAAAACTGTTTTTT CASSLTGITNEKLFF
NA TRBJ1-6 NA TRBV5-1 TGCGCCAGCAGCTTTGGGACAACAAGCTCCTATAATTCACCCCTCCACTTT CASSFGTTSSYNSPLHF
NA TRBJ1-5 NA TRBV18 TGTGCCAGCTCAACGATCTCAACAGAGTCGCAGAGCAATCAGCCCCAGCATTTT CASSTISTESQSNQPQHF
NA TRBJ2-1 NA TRBV14 TGTGCCAGCAGCCAAGAACTCGAGGGTAAGCAGTTCTTC CASSQELEGKQFF
NA TRBJ2-1 TRBD2 TRBV4-2 TGTGCCAGCAGCCAAGGCGGAGGGACTAGCGGGATTTCTTGGAATGAGCAGTTCTTC CASSQGGGTSGISWNEQFF
NA TRBJ2-5 TRBD2 TRBV5-1 TGCGCCAGCAGCCCGACAGTGGGGGGGGAGACCCAGTACTTC CASSPTVGGETQYF
NA TRBJ2-7 TRBD1 TRBV2 TGTGCCAGCAGGCTGGGACAGGTAGAGTACTTC CASRLGQVEYF
NA TRBJ2-5 NA TRBV5-8 TGTGCCAGCAGCCCGAGAGGGAGGGGGCAAGAGACCCAGTACTTC CASSPRGRGQETQYF
NA TRBJ2-7 NA TRBV6-6 TGTGCCGCCACGAGGCAGGGGTACGAGCAGTACTTC CAATRQGYEQYF
NA TRBJ2-7 TRBD1 TRBV7-9 TGTGCCAGCAGCTTACAGGGGGCGAGCGGCGAGCAGTACTTC CASSLQGASGEQYF
NA TRBJ1-2 NA TRBV6-5 TGTGCCAGCAGCCCAGACAATGGCTATAACTATGGCTACACCTTC CASSPDNGYNYGYTF
NA TRBJ1-2 NA TRBV29-1 TGCAGCGTAGATGACAGAGAGAACTATGGCTACACCTTC CSVDDRENYGYTF
few TRBJ1-1 NA TRBV18 TGTGCCAGCTCACCCAACCGGGGGTCTGAAGCTTTCTTT CASSPNRGSEAFF
NA TRBJ2-5 NA TRBV5-1 TGCGCCAGCAGCCTGTCCGTGGAGACCCAGTACTTC CASSLSVETQYF
NA TRBJ2-5 TRBD1 TRBV27 TGTGCCAGCAGAGGACAGGGGGGAGCGGAGACCCAGTACTTC CASRGQGGAETQYF
NA TRBJ2-5 TRBD2 TRBV7-2 TGTGCCAGCAGCTTTCTCCTAGCGGGAGACACGTACCAAGAGACCCAGTACTTC CASSFLLAGDTYQETQYF
NA TRBJ2-7 TRBD1 TRBV5-1 TGCGCCAGCAGCTTCGGACAGGGGATCTACCAGCAGTACTTC CASSFGQGIYQQYF
few TRBJ2-1 NA TRBV7-7 TGTGCTAGCAGCCTCTCTCCTAACAATGAGCAGTTCTTC CASSLSPNNEQFF
NA TRBJ2-7 TRBD1 TRBV6-6 TGTGCCAGCAGCCCCGGACAGGGGGCTATAATCGAGCAGTACTTC CASSPGQGAIIEQYF
NA TRBJ2-1 NA TRBV7-9 TGTGCCAGCAGCTTATTTCGTAGAGGTTACAATGAGCAGTTCTTC CASSLFRRGYNEQFF
NA TRBJ2-2 NA TRBV27 TGTGCCAGCAGTTTAGGGAACAGGGCGAGGAACACCGGGGAGCTGTTTTTT CASSLGNRARNTGELFF
NA TRBJ2-1 NA TRBV7-3 TGTGCCAGCAGCGCCGGAGGCTCGGTGGTCAATGAGCAGTTCTTC CASSAGGSVVNEQFF
NA TRBJ2-7 TRBD1 TRBV28 TGTGCCAGCAGCCCGGGACAGGGTGGGAGCTCCTACGAGCAGTACTTC CASSPGQGGSSYEQYF
NA TRBJ2-7 TRBD2 TRBV7-6 TGTGCCAGCAGCCACGGGGGGGAGCAGTACTTC CASSHGGEQYF
NA TRBJ2-1 NA TRBV9 TGTGCCAGCAGCGTAGTGCGCGGGGTTTCCTACAATGAGCAGTTCTTC CASSVVRGVSYNEQFF
NA TRBJ1-4 NA TRBV7-8 TGTGCCAGCAGCAAGACCCGGGGGGGCTGGAGTGAAAAACTGTTTTTT CASSKTRGGWSEKLFF
NA TRBJ2-3 TRBD2 TRBV15 TGTGCCACCAGCAGAGACGGCGGGGGAAGGGATACGCAGTATTTT CATSRDGGGRDTQYF
once TRBJ2-2 TRBD2 TRBV9 TGTGCCAGCAGCCCCGGGGGGGCGAACACCGGGGAGCTGTTTTTT CASSPGGANTGELFF
NA TRBJ2-1 NA TRBV4-1 TGCGCCAGCAGCCTGACTGAAGTGGCCTACAATGAGCAGTTCTTC CASSLTEVAYNEQFF